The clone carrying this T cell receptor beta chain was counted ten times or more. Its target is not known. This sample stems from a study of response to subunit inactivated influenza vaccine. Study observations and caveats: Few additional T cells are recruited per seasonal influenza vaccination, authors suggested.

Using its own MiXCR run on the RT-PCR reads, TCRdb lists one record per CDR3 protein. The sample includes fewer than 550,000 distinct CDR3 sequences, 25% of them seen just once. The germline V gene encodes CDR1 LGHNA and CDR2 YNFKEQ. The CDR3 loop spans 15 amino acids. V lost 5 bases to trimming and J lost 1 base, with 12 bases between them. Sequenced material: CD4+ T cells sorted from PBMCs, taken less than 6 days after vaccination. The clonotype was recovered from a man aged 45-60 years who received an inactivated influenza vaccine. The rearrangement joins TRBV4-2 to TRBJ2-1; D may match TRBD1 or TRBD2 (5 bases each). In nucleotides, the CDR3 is TGTGCCAGCAGCGGTGGGACGTCATCCTACAATGAGCAGTTCTTC. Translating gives CASSGGTSSYNEQFF.